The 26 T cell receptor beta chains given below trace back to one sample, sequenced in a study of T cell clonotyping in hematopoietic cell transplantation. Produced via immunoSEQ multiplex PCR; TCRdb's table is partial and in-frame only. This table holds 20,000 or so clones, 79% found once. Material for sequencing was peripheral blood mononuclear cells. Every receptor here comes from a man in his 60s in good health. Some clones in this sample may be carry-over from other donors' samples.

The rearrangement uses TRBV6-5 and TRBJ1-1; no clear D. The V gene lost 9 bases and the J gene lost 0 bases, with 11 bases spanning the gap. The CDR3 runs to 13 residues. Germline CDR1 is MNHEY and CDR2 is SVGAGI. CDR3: CASGAWLNTEAFF. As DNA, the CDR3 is TGTGCCAGTGGCGCGTGGTTGAACACTGAAGCTTTCTTT.

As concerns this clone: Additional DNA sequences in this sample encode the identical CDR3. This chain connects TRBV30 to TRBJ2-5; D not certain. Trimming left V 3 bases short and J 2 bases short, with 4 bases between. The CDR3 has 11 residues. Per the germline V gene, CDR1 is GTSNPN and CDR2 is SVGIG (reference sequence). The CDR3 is CAWSVQETQYF. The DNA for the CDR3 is TGTGCCTGGAGCGTACAAGAGACCCAGTACTTC.

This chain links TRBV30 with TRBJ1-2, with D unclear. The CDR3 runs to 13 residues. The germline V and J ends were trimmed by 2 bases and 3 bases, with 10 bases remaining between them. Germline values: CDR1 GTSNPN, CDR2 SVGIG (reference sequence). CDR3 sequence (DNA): TGTGCCTGGAGTCTCGGGCGGGACTATGGCTACACCTTC. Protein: CAWSLGRDYGYTF.

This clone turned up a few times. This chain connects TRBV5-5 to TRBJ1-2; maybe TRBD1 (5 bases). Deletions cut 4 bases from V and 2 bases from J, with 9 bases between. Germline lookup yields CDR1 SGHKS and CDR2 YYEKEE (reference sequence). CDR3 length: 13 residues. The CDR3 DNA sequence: TGTGCCAGCAGCCCTGACAGCAACTATGGCTACACCTTC. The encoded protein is CASSPDSNYGYTF.

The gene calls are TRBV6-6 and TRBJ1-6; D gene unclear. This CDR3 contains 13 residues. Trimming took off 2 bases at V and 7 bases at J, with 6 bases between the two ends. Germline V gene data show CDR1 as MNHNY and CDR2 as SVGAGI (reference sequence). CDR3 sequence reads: CASSYVENSPLHF. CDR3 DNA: TGTGCCAGCAGTTACGTTGAGAATTCACCCCTCCACTTT.

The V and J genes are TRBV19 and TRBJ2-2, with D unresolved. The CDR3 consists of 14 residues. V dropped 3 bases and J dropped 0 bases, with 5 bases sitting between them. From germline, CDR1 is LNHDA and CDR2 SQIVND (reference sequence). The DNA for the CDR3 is TGTGCCAGTAGTATCTCCGCGAACACCGGGGAGCTGTTTTTT. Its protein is CASSISANTGELFF.

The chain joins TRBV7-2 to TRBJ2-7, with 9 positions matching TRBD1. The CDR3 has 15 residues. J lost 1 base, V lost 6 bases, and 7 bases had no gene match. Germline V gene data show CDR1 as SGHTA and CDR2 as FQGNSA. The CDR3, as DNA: TGTGCCAGCAGGGTCGCGACAGGGGGGTCCTACGAGCAGTACTTC. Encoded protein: CASRVATGGSYEQYF.

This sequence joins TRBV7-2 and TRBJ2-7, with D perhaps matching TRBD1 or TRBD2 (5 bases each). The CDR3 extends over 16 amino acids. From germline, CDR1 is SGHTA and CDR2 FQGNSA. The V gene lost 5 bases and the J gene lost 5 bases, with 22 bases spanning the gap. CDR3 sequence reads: CASSAMGRRTGNEQYF. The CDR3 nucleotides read TGTGCCAGCAGCGCGATGGGGCGACGGACTGGAAACGAGCAGTACTTC. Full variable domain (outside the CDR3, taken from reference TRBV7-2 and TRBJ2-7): GAGVSQSPSNKVTEKGKDVELRCDPISGHTALYWYRQSLGQGLEFLIYFQGNSAPDKSGLPSDRFSAERTGGSVSTLTIQRTQQEDSAVYLCASSAMGRRTGNEQYFGPGTRLTVT.

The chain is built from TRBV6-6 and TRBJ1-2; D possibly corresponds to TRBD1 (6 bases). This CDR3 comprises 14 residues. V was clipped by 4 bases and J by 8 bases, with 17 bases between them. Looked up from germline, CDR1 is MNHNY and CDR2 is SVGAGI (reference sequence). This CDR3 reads CASSSTPTGTGYTF. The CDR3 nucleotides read TGTGCCAGCAGTTCCACACCAACAGGGACCGGCTACACCTTC.

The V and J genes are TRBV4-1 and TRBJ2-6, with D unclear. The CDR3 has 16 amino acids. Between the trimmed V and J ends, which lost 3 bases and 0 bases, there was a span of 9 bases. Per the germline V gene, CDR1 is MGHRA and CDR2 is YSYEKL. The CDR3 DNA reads TGCGCCAGCAGCCACCCCCGAGCCTCTGGGGCCAACGTCCTGACTTTC. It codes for CASSHPRASGANVLTF.

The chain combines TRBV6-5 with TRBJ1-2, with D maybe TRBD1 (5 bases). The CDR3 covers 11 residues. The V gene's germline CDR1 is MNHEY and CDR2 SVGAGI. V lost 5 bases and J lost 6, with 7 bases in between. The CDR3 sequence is CASSDSNGYTF. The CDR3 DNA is TGTGCCAGCAGTGACAGCAATGGCTACACCTTC.

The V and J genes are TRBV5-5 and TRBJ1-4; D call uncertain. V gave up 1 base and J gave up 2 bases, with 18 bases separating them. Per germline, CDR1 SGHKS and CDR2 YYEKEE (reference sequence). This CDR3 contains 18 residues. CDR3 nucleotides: TGTGCCAGCAGCTTGTTGGGCTACGGGGTCGGGACTAATGAAAAACTGTTTTTT. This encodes CASSLLGYGVGTNEKLFF.

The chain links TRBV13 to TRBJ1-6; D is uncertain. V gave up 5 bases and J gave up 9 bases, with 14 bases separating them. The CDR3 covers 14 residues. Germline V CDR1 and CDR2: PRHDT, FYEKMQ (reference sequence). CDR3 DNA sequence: TGTGCCAGCAGCGCCCGACCGGACTCTTCACCCCTCCACTTT. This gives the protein CASSARPDSSPLHF.

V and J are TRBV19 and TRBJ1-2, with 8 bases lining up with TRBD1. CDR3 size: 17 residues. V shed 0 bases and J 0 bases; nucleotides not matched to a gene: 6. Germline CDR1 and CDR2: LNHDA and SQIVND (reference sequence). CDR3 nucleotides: TGTGCCAGTAGTATAGATGGGACAGGAGCATCTAACTATGGCTACACCTTC. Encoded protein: CASSIDGTGASNYGYTF.

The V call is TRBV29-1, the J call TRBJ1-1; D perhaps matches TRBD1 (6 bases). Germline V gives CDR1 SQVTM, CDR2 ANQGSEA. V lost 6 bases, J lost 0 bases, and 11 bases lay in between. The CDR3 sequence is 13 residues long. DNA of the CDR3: TGCAGCGTGACAGGTCGGGTGAACACTGAAGCTTTCTTT. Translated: CSVTGRVNTEAFF.

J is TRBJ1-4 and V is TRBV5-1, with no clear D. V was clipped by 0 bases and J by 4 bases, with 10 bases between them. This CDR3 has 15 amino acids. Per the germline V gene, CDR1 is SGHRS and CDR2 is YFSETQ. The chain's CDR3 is CASSLGLGGNEKLFF. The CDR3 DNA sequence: TGCGCCAGCAGCTTGGGGTTAGGCGGTAATGAAAAACTGTTTTTT.

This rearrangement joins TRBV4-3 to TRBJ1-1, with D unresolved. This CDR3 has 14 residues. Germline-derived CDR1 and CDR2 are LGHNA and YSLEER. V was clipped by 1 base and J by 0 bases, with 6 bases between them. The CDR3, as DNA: TGCGCCAGCAGCCAAGTAAGAGTGAACACTGAAGCTTTCTTT. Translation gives CASSQVRVNTEAFF.

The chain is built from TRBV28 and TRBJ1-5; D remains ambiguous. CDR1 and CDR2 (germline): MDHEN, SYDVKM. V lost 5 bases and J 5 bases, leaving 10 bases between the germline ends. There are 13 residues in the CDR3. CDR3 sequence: CASSPSLDQPQHF. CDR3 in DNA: TGTGCCAGCAGTCCCAGTCTAGATCAGCCCCAGCATTTT.

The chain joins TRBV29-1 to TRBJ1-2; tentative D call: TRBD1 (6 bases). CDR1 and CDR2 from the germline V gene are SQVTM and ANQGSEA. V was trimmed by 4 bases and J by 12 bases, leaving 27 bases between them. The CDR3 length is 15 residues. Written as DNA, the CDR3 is TGCAGCGTTGTTATCCCGGGACTCGGGGGGCAAGGGGACACCTTC. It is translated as CSVVIPGLGGQGDTF.

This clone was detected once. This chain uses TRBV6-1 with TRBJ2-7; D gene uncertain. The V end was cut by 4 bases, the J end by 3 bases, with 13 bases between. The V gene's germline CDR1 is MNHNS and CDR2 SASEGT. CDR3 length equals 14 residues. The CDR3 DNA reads TGTGCCAGCAGTGGCCCCGTCTTAGACTACGAGCAGTACTTC. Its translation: CASSGPVLDYEQYF.

The CDR3 nucleotides read TGCGCCAGCAGCCAAGATAACGGATCTGGACAGCCCCAGCATTTT. Translation: CASSQDNGSGQPQHF. The genes are TRBV4-1 and TRBJ1-5; unclear D gene. CDR3 size: 15 residues. Germline-derived CDR1 and CDR2 are MGHRA and YSYEKL. Trimming took 0 bases from V and 7 from J, leaving 13 bases between them.

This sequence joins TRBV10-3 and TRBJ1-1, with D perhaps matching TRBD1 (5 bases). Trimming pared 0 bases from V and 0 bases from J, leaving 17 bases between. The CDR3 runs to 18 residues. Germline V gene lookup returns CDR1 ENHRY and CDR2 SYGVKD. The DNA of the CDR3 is TGTGCCATCAGTGAGTCGACCGGGACTCTTTTCATGAACACTGAAGCTTTCTTT. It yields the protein CAISESTGTLFMNTEAFF.

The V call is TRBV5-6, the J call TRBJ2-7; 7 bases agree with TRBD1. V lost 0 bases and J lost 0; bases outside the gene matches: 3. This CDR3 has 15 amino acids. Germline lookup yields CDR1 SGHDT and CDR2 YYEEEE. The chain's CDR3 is CASSLGDRPSYEQYF. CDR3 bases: TGTGCCAGCAGCTTGGGGGACAGACCCTCCTACGAGCAGTACTTC.

The CDR3 sequence: CASSLAGLADYEQYF. The CDR3 nucleotides read TGTGCCAGCAGCTTAGCGGGCCTAGCGGACTACGAGCAGTACTTC. The chain uses TRBV7-2 and TRBJ2-7; 7 nucleotides agree with TRBD2. Germline trimming cut 0 bases from V and 3 bases from J; bases unmatched to any gene: 5. From germline, CDR1 is SGHTA and CDR2 FQGNSA. The CDR3 sequence is 15 residues long. Full variable domain (remainder filled in from reference TRBV7-2 and TRBJ2-7): GAGVSQSPSNKVTEKGKDVELRCDPISGHTALYWYRQSLGQGLEFLIYFQGNSAPDKSGLPSDRFSAERTGGSVSTLTIQRTQQEDSAVYLCASSLAGLADYEQYFGPGTRLTVT.

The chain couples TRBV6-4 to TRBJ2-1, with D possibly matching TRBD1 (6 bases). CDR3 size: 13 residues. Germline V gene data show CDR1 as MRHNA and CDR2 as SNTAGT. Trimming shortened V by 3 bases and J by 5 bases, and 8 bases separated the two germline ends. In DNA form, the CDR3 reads TGTGCCAGCAGTGAGGGGGCGCACAATGAGCAGTTCTTC. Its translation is CASSEGAHNEQFF.

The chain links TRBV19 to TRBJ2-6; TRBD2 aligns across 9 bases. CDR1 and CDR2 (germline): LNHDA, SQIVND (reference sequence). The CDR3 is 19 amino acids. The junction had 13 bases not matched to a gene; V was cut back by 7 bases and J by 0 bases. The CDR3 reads CASNPRGGRALSGANVLTF. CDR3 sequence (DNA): TGTGCCAGTAACCCCAGAGGCGGGAGGGCCCTCTCTGGGGCCAACGTCCTGACTTTC.